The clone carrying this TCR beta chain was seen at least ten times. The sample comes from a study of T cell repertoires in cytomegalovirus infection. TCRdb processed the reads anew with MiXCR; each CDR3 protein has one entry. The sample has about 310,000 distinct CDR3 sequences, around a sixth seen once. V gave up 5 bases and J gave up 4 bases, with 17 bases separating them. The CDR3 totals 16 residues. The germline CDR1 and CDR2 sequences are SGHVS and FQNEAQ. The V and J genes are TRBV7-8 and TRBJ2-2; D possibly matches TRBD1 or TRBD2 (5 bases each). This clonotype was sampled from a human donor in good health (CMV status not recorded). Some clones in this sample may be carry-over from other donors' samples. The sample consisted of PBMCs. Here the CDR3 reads CASSSRRGLGTGELFF. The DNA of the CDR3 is TGTGCCAGCAGCAGCCGACGGGGCTTGGGCACCGGGGAGCTGTTTTTT.